This TCR beta chain was observed in a study of T cells in Graves' hyperthyroidism and ophthalmopathy (dated by TCRdb to the late 2010s). Study-level background: Peripheral blood samples were taken at initial diagnosis, before any treatment was given. A discovery cohort of roughly 100 patients, roughly 43 with Graves' ophthalmopathy and about 58 with stable Graves' hyperthyroidism, was used to find distinguishing TCR V-J signatures. An independent validation cohort of some 18 hyperthyroidism patients and 17 patients who later progressed to ophthalmopathy tested prospective prediction of ophthalmopathy. The approximately 100 discovery patients were randomly split 7:3 into training and test sets. In roughly six Graves' hyperthyroidism patients, the study also compared T-cell repertoires from thyroid tissue with T-cell repertoires from blood. After blood sampling, hyperthyroidism patients were treated with methimazole at a starting dose of 30 mg daily, and ophthalmopathy patients were treated with high-dose intravenous methylprednisolone. The paper reports TCR Vbeta CDR3 sequencing of 135 peripheral blood samples: around 45 ophthalmopathy, approximately 74 hyperthyroidism and 17 progressor patients.

The study at large found these results: Most expanded thyroid clonotypes (frequency above 0.001) were also found in blood, which suggests that blood repertoires may mirror thyroid immune responses. No statistical method was used to fix the sample size in advance, and group allocation was not hidden from the investigators. During validation, the model predicted progression to ophthalmopathy a median of approximately 7 months ahead of onset, with almost 71% sensitivity and under 85% specificity. A model built on a 13 V-J signature distinguished ophthalmopathy from stable hyperthyroidism, reaching roughly 88% sensitivity and approximately 83% specificity in cross-validation and 80%/75% in testing.

TCR beta CDR3 regions were amplified from RNA transcripts. A first-round RT-PCR of the TCR CDR3 used the HTBI primer set with the Qiagen OneStep RT-PCR kit. Libraries were constructed in a second round of multiplex PCR, after which size selection and purification were carried out. The libraries were sequenced on an Illumina HiSeq2000 using paired-end 100 bp reads. Concerning the study's data processing: SOAPnuke was used to process the raw data, with reads discarded if the reads contained adapters or uncalled bases, had a mean Phred below 15, or lacked an exact constant-primer or identifier match. COPE v1.2.5 was used to merge the high-quality paired reads, and each unique nucleotide sequence was defined as a clonotype. MiTCR v1.1 was used to align the clonotypes against IMGT TRBV, TRBD and TRBJ reference segments. The analysis was restricted to V-J combinations with a frequency above 0.0001, which together covered 99% to 99.2% of the repertoires. The TCS score was defined as F50 (clonal expansion) divided by E x V (chaos), with BLOSUM62-based TCRdist calculated between CDR3 peptides within each V-J. Welch's t-statistics and random forest reduced around 510 V-J features to 10 to 15, which were used in a naive Bayes classifier (R e1071). The Morisita-Horn index was used to measure how similar the thyroid and blood repertoires were. TCRdb applied fastp at Q25 and MiXCR to the public reads, then kept only in-frame beta chains. Records with the same CDR3 protein are collapsed into one entry carrying the most frequent genes and DNA. The V and J calls shown here were made by TCRdb, not taken from the authors' results. Across this sample there are roughly 800,000 distinct CDR3 sequences, with roughly 40% seen only once. Around 9.3% of the sample rests with the top ten.

Stable Graves' hyperthyroidism was defined as no progression to ophthalmopathy during 18 months of follow-up. The hyperthyroidism patients were between 18 and 65 years old and newly diagnosed, with a disease duration of less than 2 months. The study excluded patients with uncontrolled infections, other autoimmune diseases, pregnancy or lactation. Diagnoses relied on clinical symptoms, serum thyroxine and TRAb, thyroid ultrasound and orbital computed tomography. PBMCs were separated from roughly 9.3 ml of fresh peripheral blood using Ficoll-Paque density gradient centrifugation. Total RNA was extracted using Trizol reagent, and RNA quality was assessed on an Agilent 2100 Bioanalyzer. Comments on this clonotype: Its cognate antigen has yet to be identified. The record has no base qualities; no much larger clone is one base away.

The CDR3, cysteine through phenylalanine, is 13 amino acids long. The read is trimmed to its CDR3 DNA, 39 bases read in frame from base 1. V is shortened by 7 bases, J by 6 bases, and the region joining them spans 12 bases. CDR1 and CDR2 are drawn from the germline V gene (reference sequence): LNHDA, SQIVND. The receptor chain draws on TRBV19 and TRBJ2-2; perhaps TRBD2 is the D gene, with 6 bases matching. The source of this sequence is a man aged 18-30 years with Graves' hyperthyroidism. The sample comprised blood. The base sequence is TGTGCCAGTACGCCGTGGGAGGCCGGGGAGCTGTTTTTT. The resulting protein is CASTPWEAGELFF.